This T cell receptor (beta chain) was captured in a study of cytomegalovirus exposure and HLA in healthy donors. Turning to the study itself: There were about 85 million unique TCRs (from HLA-typed donors) in an early data release. Study results and limitations: CMV antigen specificity of a few CMV-associated chains was confirmed in vitro.

Primers included in the PCR were 60 Vbeta and 13 Jbeta primers. Only in-frame clones appear in the TCRdb table, and some are missing; sequencing was by immunoSEQ multiplex PCR. The sample carries more than 95,000 clones, 60% to 80% recorded once. In regard to this clone: Its antigen is as yet unknown.

Trimming shortened V by 2 bases and J by 6 bases, and 8 bases separated the two germline ends. CDR3 length: 13 residues. Germline V CDR1 and CDR2: MGHDK, SYGVNS. Sequencing input: PBMCs. The rearrangement links TRBV25-1 to TRBJ1-5, with TRBD1 as a possible D gene (5 bases). The source of this sequence is a man aged 45-65 years in good health and CMV-seropositive. CDR3 loop: CASSETDSQPQHF. CDR3 nucleotides: TGTGCCAGCAGTGAAACCGACAGTCAGCCCCAGCATTTT.